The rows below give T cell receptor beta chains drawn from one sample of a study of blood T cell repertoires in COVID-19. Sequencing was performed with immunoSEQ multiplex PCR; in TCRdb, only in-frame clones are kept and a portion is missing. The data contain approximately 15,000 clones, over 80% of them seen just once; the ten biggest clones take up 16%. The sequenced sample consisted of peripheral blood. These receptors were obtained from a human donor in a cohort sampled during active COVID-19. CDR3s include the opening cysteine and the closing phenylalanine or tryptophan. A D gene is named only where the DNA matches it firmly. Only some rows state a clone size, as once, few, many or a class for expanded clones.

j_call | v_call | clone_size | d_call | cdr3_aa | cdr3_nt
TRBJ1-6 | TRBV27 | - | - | CASSLLSSYNSPLHF | TGTGCCAGCAGTCTTCTGAGCTCCTATAATTCACCCCTCCACTTT
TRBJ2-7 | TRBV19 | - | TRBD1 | CASSLYSGTDYEQYF | TGTGCCAGTAGTTTATACTCCGGGACAGACTACGAGCAGTACTTC
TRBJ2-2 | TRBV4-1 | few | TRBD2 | CASSQDPSGTRYTGELFF | TGCGCCAGCAGCCAAGATCCTAGCGGGACCCGCTACACCGGGGAGCTGTTTTTT
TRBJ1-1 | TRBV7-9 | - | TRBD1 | CASSLASGGRITEAFF | TGTGCCAGCAGCTTAGCGTCAGGGGGCAGGATCACTGAAGCTTTCTTT
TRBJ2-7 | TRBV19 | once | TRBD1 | CASSIAGQGAYEQYF | TGTGCCAGTAGTATCGCCGGACAGGGCGCCTACGAGCAGTACTTC
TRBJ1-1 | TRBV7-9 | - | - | CASSLGGRSRTEAFF | TGTGCCAGCAGCTTAGGGGGCAGGTCGCGGACTGAAGCTTTCTTT
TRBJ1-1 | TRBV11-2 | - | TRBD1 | CASSLAQGVAFF | TGTGCCAGCAGCTTAGCACAGGGGGTAGCTTTCTTT
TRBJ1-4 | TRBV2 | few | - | CASSLPGVELEKLFF | TGTGCCAGCAGTCTCCCAGGGGTAGAATTGGAAAAACTGTTTTTT
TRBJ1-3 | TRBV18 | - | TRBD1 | CASSPGQGSGNTIYF | TGTGCCAGCTCACCGGGACAGGGTTCTGGAAACACCATATATTTT
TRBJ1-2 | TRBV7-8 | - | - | CASSLSVTLSYGYTF | TGTGCCAGCAGCTTATCAGTGACTCTGAGCTATGGCTACACCTTC
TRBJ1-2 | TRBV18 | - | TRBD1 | CASSPPRDRAYTF | TGTGCCAGCTCACCACCAAGGGACAGGGCCTACACCTTC
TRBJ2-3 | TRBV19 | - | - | CASSIPSDTQYF | TGTGCCAGTAGTATCCCCTCAGATACGCAGTATTTT
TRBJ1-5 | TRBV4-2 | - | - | CASSQERGGNQPQHF | TGTGCCAGCAGCCAAGAACGAGGTGGCAATCAGCCCCAGCATTTT
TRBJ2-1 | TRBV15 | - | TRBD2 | CATSRPGGRVGNEQFF | TGTGCCACCAGCAGGCCGGGGGGGAGGGTTGGCAATGAGCAGTTCTTC
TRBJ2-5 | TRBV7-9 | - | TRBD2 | CASSLWRGTSAEETQYF | TGTGCCAGCAGCCTTTGGCGGGGGACTAGCGCTGAAGAGACCCAGTACTTC
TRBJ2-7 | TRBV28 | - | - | CASLGRSSYEQYF | TGTGCCAGCCTTGGGAGGAGCTCCTACGAGCAGTACTTC
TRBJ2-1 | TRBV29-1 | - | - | CSLVPTENNEQFF | TGCAGTCTGGTCCCGACAGAGAACAATGAGCAGTTCTTC
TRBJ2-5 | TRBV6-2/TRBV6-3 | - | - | CASSSFGTVYQETQYF | TGTGCCAGCAGTTCATTCGGGACTGTGTACCAAGAGACCCAGTACTTC
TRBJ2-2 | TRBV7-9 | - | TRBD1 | CASSSNLGQPNTGELFF | TGTGCCAGCAGCTCAAACCTGGGACAGCCGAACACCGGGGAGCTGTTTTTT
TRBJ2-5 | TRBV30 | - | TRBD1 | CAWSRTGGQETQYF | TGTGCCTGGAGTAGGACAGGGGGACAAGAGACCCAGTACTTC
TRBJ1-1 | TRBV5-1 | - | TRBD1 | CASSLGDRVTEAFF | TGCGCCAGCAGCTTGGGGGACAGGGTCACTGAAGCTTTCTTT
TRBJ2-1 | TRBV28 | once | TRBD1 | CASSFPKGQGPLTVSYNEQFF | TGTGCCAGCAGTTTCCCGAAGGGACAGGGGCCCTTAACTGTCTCCTACAATGAGCAGTTCTTC
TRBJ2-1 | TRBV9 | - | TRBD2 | CASSPRLAGLQGNEQFF | TGTGCCAGCAGCCCCCGACTAGCGGGTCTGCAGGGCAATGAGCAGTTCTTC
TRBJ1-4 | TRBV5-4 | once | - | CASSPEQGRNEKLFF | TGTGCCAGCAGCCCTGAACAGGGTCGGAATGAAAAACTGTTTTTT
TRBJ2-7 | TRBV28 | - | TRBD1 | CASSQLNDRASEQYF | TGTGCCAGCAGCCAACTCAACGACAGGGCGAGCGAGCAGTACTTC
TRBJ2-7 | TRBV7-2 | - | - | CASSLARYEQYF | TGTGCCAGCAGCCTCGCGAGATACGAGCAGTACTTC
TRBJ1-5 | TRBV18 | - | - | CASSVGSGGNQPQHF | TGTGCCAGCTCCGTCGGGTCCGGGGGAAATCAGCCCCAGCATTTT
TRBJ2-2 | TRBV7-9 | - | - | CASSFPGGDNTGELFF | TGTGCCAGCAGCTTCCCCGGAGGGGATAACACCGGGGAGCTGTTTTTT
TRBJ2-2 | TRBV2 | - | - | CASSVTRGFTGELFF | TGTGCCAGCAGTGTCACTAGGGGGTTCACCGGGGAGCTGTTTTTT
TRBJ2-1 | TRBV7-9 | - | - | CASSLQQGYEQFF | TGTGCCAGCAGCTTACAACAGGGATATGAGCAGTTCTTC
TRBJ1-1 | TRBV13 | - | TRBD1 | CASSLGQGGTEAFF | TGTGCCAGCAGCCTCGGACAGGGGGGCACTGAAGCTTTCTTT
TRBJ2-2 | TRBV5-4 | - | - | CASSSHGTLTGELFF | TGTGCCAGCAGCTCTCACGGGACTCTCACCGGGGAGCTGTTTTTT
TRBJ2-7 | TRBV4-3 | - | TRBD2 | CASSQGTSGASYEQYF | TGCGCCAGCAGCCAAGGTACTAGCGGGGCCTCCTACGAGCAGTACTTC
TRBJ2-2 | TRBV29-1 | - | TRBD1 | CSVEGTGGYGELFF | TGCAGCGTTGAGGGGACAGGGGGCTACGGGGAGCTGTTTTTT
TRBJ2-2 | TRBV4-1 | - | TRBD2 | CASHVGLAGYGTGELFF | TGCGCCAGCCATGTGGGCCTAGCGGGATACGGGACCGGGGAGCTGTTTTTT
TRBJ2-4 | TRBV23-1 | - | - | CASSQKQGTKSGNIQYF | TGCGCCAGCAGCCAAAAACAGGGAACCAAGTCCGGAAACATTCAGTACTTC
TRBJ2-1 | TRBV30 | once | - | CAWEAPGHEQFF | TGTGCCTGGGAGGCCCCTGGGCATGAGCAGTTCTTC
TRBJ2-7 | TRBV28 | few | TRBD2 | CASSPALAVYEQYF | TGTGCCAGCAGTCCTGCCCTAGCGGTGTACGAGCAGTACTTC
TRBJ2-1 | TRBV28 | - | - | CASLDPGISSYNEQFF | TGTGCCAGCCTAGACCCCGGGATCAGCTCCTACAATGAGCAGTTCTTC
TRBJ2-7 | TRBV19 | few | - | CASSLGPPYEQYF | TGTGCCAGTAGTCTGGGCCCCCCCTACGAGCAGTACTTC
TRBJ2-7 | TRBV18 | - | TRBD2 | CASLAAGGGEVHEQYF | TGTGCCAGCCTCGCAGCGGGAGGGGGTGAAGTCCACGAGCAGTACTTC
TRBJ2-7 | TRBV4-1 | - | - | CASSLPGTNYEQYF | TGCGCCAGCAGCCTACCCGGGACAAACTACGAGCAGTACTTC
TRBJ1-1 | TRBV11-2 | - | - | CASRTPSENTEAFF | TGTGCCAGCAGAACCCCGTCAGAGAACACTGAAGCTTTCTTT
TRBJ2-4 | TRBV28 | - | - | CASSRGGGSKGIQYF | TGTGCCAGCAGCAGAGGAGGTGGAAGTAAGGGCATTCAGTACTTC
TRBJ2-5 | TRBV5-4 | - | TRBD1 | CASSPDRVPQYF | TGTGCCAGCAGCCCGGACAGGGTTCCCCAGTACTTC
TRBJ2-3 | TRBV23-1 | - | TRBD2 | CASSQGKASGAVPDTQYF | TGCGCCAGCAGTCAAGGGAAGGCTAGCGGAGCAGTCCCAGATACGCAGTATTTT
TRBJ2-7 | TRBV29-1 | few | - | CSAVSTGWEQYF | TGCAGCGCCGTATCGACAGGCTGGGAGCAGTACTTC
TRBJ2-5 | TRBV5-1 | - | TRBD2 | CASKTSPHLAGQETQYF | TGCGCCAGCAAGACGTCCCCACACTTAGCGGGGCAAGAGACCCAGTACTTC
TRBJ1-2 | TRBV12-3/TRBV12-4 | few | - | CASSLGQYGYTF | TGTGCCAGCAGTTTAGGACAGTATGGCTACACCTTC
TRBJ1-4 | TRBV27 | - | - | CASSLSVPATNEKLFF | TGTGCCAGCAGTTTGTCCGTTCCTGCAACTAATGAAAAACTGTTTTTT
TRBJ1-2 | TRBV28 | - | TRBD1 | CASRLEQGAGGYTF | TGTGCCAGCAGACTCGAGCAGGGGGCAGGGGGCTACACCTTC
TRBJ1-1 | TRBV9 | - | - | CASSVSGGTEAFF | TGTGCCAGCAGCGTATCCGGGGGCACTGAAGCTTTCTTT
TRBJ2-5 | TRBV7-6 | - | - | CASSASGRGTQYF | TGTGCCAGCAGCGCCTCGGGCAGGGGGACCCAGTACTTC